Here is one T cell receptor beta chain with its context. Its target is unknown. An end of the junction does not agree with germline; a read error may underlie this. Via MiXCR, TCRdb re-called the PCR reads. The sample has tens of thousands of clones, roughly 13% seen once; the top ten hold around 11%. The CDR3 sequence is 15 residues long. This specimen comes from a study of metastatic and nonmetastatic thyroid tumors. Study-wide results and limits: Compared with benign nodules, malignant thyroid tumors were reported to have significantly higher TCR beta diversity in both blood and tumor.

Every patient underwent thyroid surgery untreated. Specimen: blood. The receptor was isolated from a female donor with papillary thyroid cancer or a benign thyroid nodule (not recorded which). Some clones in this sample may be carry-over from other donors' samples. This chain uses TRBV12-3 or TRBV12-4 with TRBJ2-5, with TRBD2 as a possible D gene (7 bases). CDR3 region: CASSQRERGLETKYF. The CDR3 DNA reads TGTGCCAGCAGTCAGCGGGAAAGGGGGTTGGAGACCAAGTACTTC.